The clone carrying this TCR beta chain was recorded only once. The antigen remains undetermined. A junction boundary mismatches the germline segment, possibly from a read error. Profiles of TCR beta VDJ and CDR3 were generated from a genomic DNA template. TCRdb reanalysed the reads using MiXCR and keeps one entry per CDR3 protein. The sample contains about 210,000 distinct CDR3 sequences, roughly 33% of which appear only once. These data belong to a study of CD8+CD57+ T cells in acquired aplastic anemia. Whole-study findings and limits: The same twenty-nine CD8+ CDR3 sequences occurred in patients and in controls.

The sequence derives from a human donor in good health, serving as a control. Input material: sorted CD4+, CD8+, or CD8+CD57+ T cells (not recorded which) from PBMCs.

The chain's CDR3 is CASSPGQGTYYGYTF. The CDR3 nucleotides read TGCGCCAGCAGCCCGGGACAGGGGACTTACTATGGCTACACCTTC. The rearrangement joins TRBV2 to TRBJ1-2; 10 bases fit TRBD1. From germline, CDR1 is SNHLY and CDR2 FYNNEI. This CDR3 spans 15 amino acids.